Sequencing of this TCR beta chain was carried out in a study of cytomegalovirus exposure and HLA in healthy donors. As for the study in general: Approximately 190 million T cells yielded roughly 120 million unique TCR beta sequences, as an earlier analysis found. Study-wide results and limits: Listed as cytomegalovirus-associated were 170 or so TCR beta chains. Rare TCR sequences predominated, though certain public TCRs were found in many donors.

In the PCR, 60 Vbeta and 13 Jbeta primers were used. Measured with immunoSEQ multiplex PCR; TCRdb has only the in-frame clones, and not every one. This table has roughly 180,000 clones, about 79% appearing once. Turning to this clone: Its specificity is unknown.

The CDR3 consists of 15 residues. Losses at the gene ends were 3 bases for V and 7 bases for J; bases not matched to a gene: 7. Per germline, CDR1 WNHNN and CDR2 SYGVQD (reference sequence). The genes are TRBV10-1 and TRBJ2-2; 8 nucleotides match TRBD1. The specimen sequenced was PBMCs. This TCR was recovered from a girl aged 2-9 years in good health and CMV-seropositive. For the CDR3, the DNA is TGCGCCAGCAGTGAAGTTCAGGGGGCTGGCGGGGAGCTGTTTTTT. Translation gives CASSEVQGAGGELFF.